Following are 8 T cell receptor beta chains from one sample sequenced in a study of cytomegalovirus exposure and HLA in healthy donors. Primers for the PCR totalled 60 Vbeta and 13 Jbeta. Clones were sequenced by immunoSEQ multiplex PCR, and TCRdb holds only the in-frame ones, with some missing. The sample yields fewer than 200,000 clones, roughly 79% seen once. Input material: PBMCs. These receptors all come from a woman between 50 and 59 years old in good health and CMV-seronegative.

CDR3: CASSPSSGPRMEQFF. CDR3 in DNA: TGTGCCAGCAGCCCATCCAGCGGACCCCGGATGGAGCAGTTCTTC. The gene calls are TRBV13 and TRBJ2-1, with D perhaps matching TRBD2 (5 bases). Germline-derived CDR1 and CDR2 are PRHDT and FYEKMQ (reference sequence). V lost 5 bases, J lost 10 bases, and 21 bases lay in between. CDR3 size: 15 residues.

This chain uses TRBV30 with TRBJ2-1, with 10 bases matching TRBD2. V was clipped by 1 base and J by 0 bases; unmatched bases: 15. CDR1 and CDR2 (germline): GTSNPN, SVGIG (reference sequence). CDR3 length equals 20 residues. This CDR3 is CAWSGSYRGLADASYNEQFF. As DNA, the CDR3 is TGTGCCTGGAGTGGCTCCTACCGAGGACTAGCGGACGCCTCCTACAATGAGCAGTTCTTC.

The V gene is TRBV5-1, the J gene TRBJ1-1; 7 nucleotides agree with TRBD1. CDR1 and CDR2 from the germline V gene are SGHRS and YFSETQ. The length of the CDR3 is 13 residues. V was pared by 6 bases and J by 0 bases, with 2 bases of the junction left unmatched. CDR3 nucleotide sequence: TGCGCCAGCACGGGACAGATGAACACTGAAGCTTTCTTT. Its protein is CASTGQMNTEAFF.

The rearrangement uses TRBV10-3 and TRBJ2-7; 11 bases align to TRBD1. There are 15 residues in the CDR3. The V gene's germline CDR1 is ENHRY and CDR2 SYGVKD. J was trimmed by 5 bases and V by 4 bases; bases with no gene match: 7. CDR3 DNA sequence: TGTGCCATCAGTGTTGCCGGACAGGGGGCAAACGAGCAGTACTTC. Translated, it gives CAISVAGQGANEQYF.

The V call is TRBV14, the J call TRBJ2-7; 9 nucleotides line up with TRBD1. Losses at the gene ends were 6 bases for V and 6 bases for J; bases not matched to a gene: 9. The V gene's germline CDR1 is SGHDN and CDR2 FVKESK. The CDR3 sequence is 14 residues long. The CDR3 DNA reads TGTGCCAGCAGACTCGGGACAGGGAGGGCCGAGCAGTACTTC. This sequence encodes CASRLGTGRAEQYF.

A few counts support this clone. The chain uses TRBV25-1 and TRBJ2-3; a weak D match, TRBD2 (5 bases). The CDR3 is made up of 15 amino acids. The germline V gene encodes CDR1 MGHDK and CDR2 SYGVNS. Trimming took 7 bases from V and 2 from J, leaving 16 bases between them. The CDR3, as DNA: TGTGCCAGCAAGGAACCGGGAAGACTCACAGATACGCAGTATTTT. It translates to CASKEPGRLTDTQYF. Full variable domain (missing parts from reference TRBV25-1 and TRBJ2-3): EADIYQTPRYLVIGTGKKITLECSQTMGHDKMYWYQQDPGMELHLIHYSYGVNSTEKGDLSSESTVSRIRTEHFPLTLESARPSHTSQYLCASKEPGRLTDTQYFGPGTRLTVL.

This chain links TRBV7-9 with TRBJ2-1, with TRBD2 identical over 10 bases. The CDR3 consists of 17 residues. Per the germline V gene, CDR1 is SEHNR and CDR2 is FQNEAQ (reference sequence). V gave up 5 bases and J gave up 2 bases; unmatched junction bases: 9. CDR3 residues: CASSRRGTSGTYNEQFF. The CDR3 region has the DNA TGTGCCAGCAGCCGCCGGGGTACTAGCGGGACCTACAATGAGCAGTTCTTC. Together with reference TRBV7-9 and TRBJ2-1, the CDR3 gives the full variable domain: DTGVSQNPRHKITKRGQNVTFRCDPISEHNRLYWYRQTLGQGPEFLTYFQNEAQLEKSRLLSDRFSAERPKGSFSTLEIQRTEQGDSAMYLCASSRRGTSGTYNEQFFGPGTRLTVL.

The chain carries TRBV7-9 and TRBJ2-7; 9 positions match TRBD1. V dropped 5 bases and J dropped 8; count of bases not matched to a gene: 7. This CDR3 comprises 13 residues. Germline-derived CDR1 and CDR2 are SEHNR and FQNEAQ (reference sequence). The CDR3 DNA follows: TGTGCCAGCAGCGATGGACAGGGGAGCAAGCAGTACTTC. It yields the protein CASSDGQGSKQYF.